This passage covers 20 T cell receptor beta chains from one sample sequenced in a study of shared clonotypes between healthy human individuals. Measured with immunoSEQ multiplex PCR; TCRdb has only the in-frame clones, and not every one. This table has 2 million to 2.5 million clones, just over 90% appearing once. Specimen: naive CD4+ T cells from PBMCs. Subset of the sample: CD45RA+ positively selected. The receptor set was obtained from a man between 18 and 35 years old in good health. Some clones in this sample may be carry-over from other donors' samples.

V and J are TRBV5-1 and TRBJ1-3, with D hard to call. This CDR3 has 16 amino acids. Germline V gene lookup returns CDR1 SGHRS and CDR2 YFSETQ. The V gene lost 6 bases and the J gene lost 0 bases, with 16 bases spanning the gap. CDR3 in DNA: TGCGCCAGCACCCTTTGGACTGTCGACTCTGGAAACACCATATATTTT. Amino acid sequence: CASTLWTVDSGNTIYF.

The chain joins TRBV2 to TRBJ1-5; D uncertain. Trimming removed 1 base from V and 9 bases from J, with 10 bases in between. Germline V gene lookup returns CDR1 SNHLY and CDR2 FYNNEI. The CDR3 is 13 residues long. The chain's CDR3 is CASSEDSRGPQHF. The CDR3 region has the DNA TGTGCCAGCAGTGAAGACAGTCGAGGGCCCCAGCATTTT.

CDR3: CASSPASGRNYEQYF. The CDR3 coding sequence is TGTGCCAGCAGCCCCGCCTCGGGACGAAACTACGAGCAGTACTTC. V is TRBV9 and J is TRBJ2-7, with D perhaps TRBD1 or TRBD2 (5 bases each). The germline V gene has CDR1 SGDLS and CDR2 YYNGEE. Trimming pared 4 bases from V and 3 bases from J, leaving 17 bases between. The CDR3 length is 15 residues.

This chain links TRBV5-6 with TRBJ2-2; D uncertain. The length of the CDR3 is 14 residues. CDR1 is SGHDT and CDR2 is YYEEEE in the germline V gene. Trimming took 0 bases from V and 5 from J, leaving 8 bases between them. Here the CDR3 reads CASSLVGRTGELFF. The DNA of the CDR3 is TGTGCCAGCAGCTTGGTGGGCAGGACCGGGGAGCTGTTTTTT.

Worth noting for this clone: The sample contains more than one DNA sequence encoding this CDR3. This chain connects TRBV5-1 to TRBJ1-4; 8 nucleotides match TRBD1. Germline CDR1 SGHRS, CDR2 YFSETQ. The CDR3 consists of 15 residues. V was pared by 4 bases and J by 0 bases, with 2 bases of the junction left unmatched. The CDR3 DNA follows: TGCGCCAGCAGCACACAGGGGGCAACTAATGAAAAACTGTTTTTT. Protein sequence: CASSTQGATNEKLFF. The variable domain in full, with the rest retrieved from reference TRBV5-1 and TRBJ1-4, is KAGVTQTPRYLIKTRGQQVTLSCSPISGHRSVSWYQQTPGQGLQFLFEYFSETQRNKGNFPGRFSGRQFSNSRSEMNVSTLELGDSALYLCASSTQGATNEKLFFGSGTQLSVL.

The J gene is TRBJ1-2, the V gene TRBV5-6; D is ambiguous. Germline V gene sequence: CDR1 SGHDT, CDR2 YYEEEE. CDR3 length equals 13 residues. Trimming removed 2 bases at V and 2 bases at J, with 7 bases between. The CDR3 bases are TGTGCCAGCAGCTTTTCGGGGAACTATGGCTACACCTTC. This sequence encodes CASSFSGNYGYTF.

J is TRBJ2-6 and V is TRBV5-1, with no clear D. The CDR3 is 17 residues long. V was pared by 0 bases and J by 0 bases, with 10 bases between. Germline V gives CDR1 SGHRS, CDR2 YFSETQ. The CDR3 sequence is CASSLVPETSGANVLTF. Here the CDR3 DNA reads TGCGCCAGCAGCTTGGTGCCGGAGACCTCTGGGGCCAACGTCCTGACTTTC.

The chain is built from TRBV14 and TRBJ2-1; D is undetermined. Germline V gives CDR1 SGHDN, CDR2 FVKESK. V lost 0 bases, J lost 5 bases, and 11 bases lay in between. This CDR3 region has 15 residues. The CDR3 region is CASSQEGRYHNEQFF. DNA for the CDR3: TGTGCCAGCAGCCAAGAAGGGCGCTACCACAATGAGCAGTTCTTC.

The chain uses TRBV9 and TRBJ2-7; 13 positions match TRBD2. CDR3 length: 15 amino acids. V lost 3 bases to trimming and J lost 6 bases; unmatched junction nucleotides: 6. Germline V gene lookup returns CDR1 SGDLS and CDR2 YYNGEE. The CDR3 reads CASSAGLAGVSEQYF. The CDR3 DNA reads TGTGCCAGCAGCGCCGGACTAGCGGGAGTAAGCGAGCAGTACTTC.

This chain joins TRBV10-2 and TRBJ2-7; the match to TRBD1 covers 9 bases. The germline gives CDR1 WSHSY, CDR2 SAAADI. The CDR3 is 14 residues long. The trim removed 6 bases at V and 2 bases at J, leaving 5 bases unmatched. Written as DNA, the CDR3 is TGCGCCAGCAGCCGGGACAGGGTAACCTACGAGCAGTACTTC. Translation: CASSRDRVTYEQYF.

On this clone: Other DNA sequences from this sample encode an identical CDR3 as well. The chain employs TRBV7-9 and TRBJ2-7, with 7 bases aligning to TRBD1. This CDR3 is built from 13 residues. CDR1 SEHNR and CDR2 FQNEAQ come from the germline V gene (reference sequence). Trimming at V came to 1 base and at J to 6 bases, leaving 3 bases not matched to a gene. The CDR3 nucleotides read TGTGCCAGCAGCTTAGAAGGGGGCTCCGAGCAGTACTTC. Translated, it gives CASSLEGGSEQYF. The variable domain in full, completed from reference TRBV7-9 and TRBJ2-7, reads DTGVSQNPRHKITKRGQNVTFRCDPISEHNRLYWYRQTLGQGPEFLTYFQNEAQLEKSRLLSDRFSAERPKGSFSTLEIQRTEQGDSAMYLCASSLEGGSEQYFGPGTRLTVT.

The V call is TRBV11-3, the J call TRBJ2-2, with D perhaps matching TRBD2 (5 bases). Per the germline V gene, CDR1 is SGHNT and CDR2 is YENEEA. V was pared by 3 bases and J by 7 bases, with 9 bases between. The CDR3 totals 13 residues. The CDR3 loop is CASSFVRGGELFF. DNA for the CDR3: TGTGCCAGCAGCTTCGTCCGGGGCGGGGAGCTGTTTTTT.

Comment on this clone: Other DNA sequences in this specimen translate into the identical CDR3. The chain combines TRBV11-2 with TRBJ2-7; D is perhaps TRBD2 (6 bases). The germline V gene encodes CDR1 SGHAT and CDR2 FQNNGV. V was pared by 2 bases and J by 4 bases, with 21 bases between. CDR3 size: 17 residues. The CDR3: CASSLLIRRGLGYEQYF. CDR3 sequence (DNA): TGTGCCAGCAGCTTACTCATCCGGCGGGGCTTAGGTTACGAGCAGTACTTC.

This clone was recorded a few times. V usage is TRBV19 and J usage is TRBJ2-2, with 7 bases fitting TRBD2. Germline V gives CDR1 LNHDA, CDR2 SQIVND (reference sequence). The CDR3 totals 15 residues. V lost 5 bases, J lost 6 bases, and 9 bases stayed unmatched. CDR3 loop: CASSPAGDWSGELFF. In nucleotides, the CDR3 is TGTGCCAGTAGTCCCGCGGGGGATTGGTCCGGGGAGCTGTTTTTT.

The chain carries TRBV9 and TRBJ2-3; 7 bases match TRBD1. Trimming at V came to 1 base and at J to 4 bases, leaving 0 bases not matched to a gene. The CDR3 is 13 amino acids. In germline, CDR1 is SGDLS, CDR2 YYNGEE. The CDR3, as DNA: TGTGCCAGCAGCGTACAGGGGGCAGATACGCAGTATTTT. Translating it yields CASSVQGADTQYF.

The chain carries TRBV6-6 and TRBJ1-2; no clear D gene. Germline V gives CDR1 MNHNY, CDR2 SVGAGI (reference sequence). Trimming left V 0 bases short and J 8 bases short, with 16 bases between. The CDR3 has 15 amino acids. The CDR3 loop reads CASSYSTGDLVGYTF. In DNA, the CDR3 is TGTGCCAGCAGTTACTCGACCGGGGATCTGGTCGGCTACACCTTC.

V and J are TRBV5-6 and TRBJ1-1, with a weak D call TRBD1 (6 bases). Germline CDR1 is SGHDT and CDR2 is YYEEEE. The CDR3 runs to 13 residues. Trimming cost V 4 bases and J 5 bases, with 12 bases left between them. The CDR3 DNA reads as TGTGCCAGCAGCCGGGAGGGGGTAACTGAAGCTTTCTTT. Residues: CASSREGVTEAFF.

The V gene is TRBV6-1, the J gene TRBJ2-3; no clear D gene. Germline-derived CDR1 and CDR2 are MNHNS and SASEGT. The CDR3 runs 15 residues. V gave up 2 bases and J gave up 4 bases, with 13 bases separating them. DNA of the CDR3: TGTGCCAGCAGTGAATTAAAGTTTGGGCCAGATACGCAGTATTTT. This translates into CASSELKFGPDTQYF.

The chain uses TRBV6-1 and TRBJ2-7; 12 nucleotides line up with TRBD2. CDR1 is MNHNS and CDR2 is SASEGT in the germline V gene. The CDR3 is made up of 14 amino acids. V lost 5 bases to trimming and J lost 9 bases; unmatched junction nucleotides: 8. CDR3 in DNA: TGTGCCAGCAGTCTAGCGGGAGGGCCTAACGTGCAGTACTTC. The encoded protein is CASSLAGGPNVQYF.

In DNA form, the CDR3 reads TGTGCCAGTAGTGAAGCCGGGACAGATTATGGCTACACCTTC. Protein product: CASSEAGTDYGYTF. The V call is TRBV19, the J call TRBJ1-2, with 7 bases matching TRBD1. Germline V lookup: CDR1 LNHDA, CDR2 SQIVND (reference sequence). The CDR3 sequence is 14 residues long. Trimming cost V 5 bases and J 5 bases; bases outside gene matches: 8.